This TCR beta chain was sequenced during a study of T-cell memory formation after mild COVID-19 (dated by TCRdb to the early 2020s). Concerning the study at large: TCR sequence clusters from the two donors were largely donor specific. T-cell clones expanding and contracting after mild COVID-19 in a couple of donors were tracked by longitudinal TCRalpha and TCRbeta repertoire sequencing. The cohort comprised two young, previously healthy adult volunteers, one female and one male.

V ends up 7 bases short and J 7 bases short, with an unmatched junction base count of 8. The germline V gene gives CDR1 as MNHEY and CDR2 as SVGEGT. From its cysteine to its phenylalanine, the CDR3 spans 14 amino acids. Kept here is only the CDR3 DNA, which spans 42 bases and is read in frame from base 1. This clonotype came up a few times. It lacks a known antigen. It has no much larger one-base neighbor in the sample; base qualities were not kept. Ficoll-Paque density gradient centrifugation was used to isolate PBMCs. Study-level results and caveats: Contracting CD4+ clones appeared mostly in the CM and EM memory subsets, whereas CD8+ clones were enriched in EMRA. SARS-CoV-2 specificity of the second-wave clones peaking on day 37 was not confirmed. The study included only a couple of mild cases, and larger cohorts that include severe cases with pre-infection samples were judged to be necessary. From day 15 to 85, contracting clones showed balanced CD4/CD8 phenotypes, whereas a second wave of clones that expanded from day 15 to 37 leaned towards CD4+. The detection of some responding clones in pre-infection memory suggests that pre-existing cross-reactive memory T cells joined the SARS-CoV-2 response.

These reads were obtained on an Illumina NovaSeq 6000. TCRalpha and TCRbeta cDNA libraries were constructed by 5'RACE with constant-segment primers, with sample barcodes and unique molecular identifiers being introduced. RNA was extracted from every sample with Trizol reagent. Library amplification was performed in two PCR steps, and a second sample barcode and Illumina TruSeq adapters were introduced in the second step. Libraries were sequenced on an Illumina NovaSeq with 2 x 150 bp paired-end reads. Per the original workflow: With migec v1.2.7, reads were demultiplexed and then collapsed into UMI-guided consensus sequences. With mixcr v2.1.11, UMI consensuses were aligned to TRA and TRB V and J templates and assembled into clonotypes. A clonotype was counted as expanded or contracted only when both edgeR and NoisET called the clonotype significant, with the noise models trained on biological replicates. For edgeR calls, a false discovery rate-adjusted p below 0.01 and a log2 fold-change threshold of 1 were applied. As an exploratory analysis of dynamics, max-normalized trajectories of the 1000 most abundant clonotypes were examined by PCA with hierarchical clustering. The CD4 or CD8 phenotype of responding clones was assigned using the separately sequenced CD4+ and CD8+ repertoires. TCRdb cleaned the public reads at Q25 with fastp, built clones with MiXCR and kept in-frame beta chains. Records with the same CDR3 protein are collapsed into one entry carrying the most frequent genes and DNA. None of the V and J calls come from the authors' own analysis; TCRdb made them. This sample holds over 400,000 distinct CDR3 sequences; about 22% were observed only once. The ten largest make up 10% to 15% of the sample.

The source of this sequence is an adult woman who had mild COVID-19 (a few samples of this study predate the infection). The sample titles of this study are shuffled in the database, so cell type and time point are left out; the donor was told from shared clones. The source material was PBMCs or a T cell subset sorted from them (not recorded which). This sequence uses TRBV6-2 or TRBV6-3 and TRBJ2-4; TRBD1 matches 9 bases in the middle. At the DNA level, the sequence is TGTGCCAGCACTGACATCACAGGGGGCAACATTCAGTACTTC. Its amino acids are CASTDITGGNIQYF.